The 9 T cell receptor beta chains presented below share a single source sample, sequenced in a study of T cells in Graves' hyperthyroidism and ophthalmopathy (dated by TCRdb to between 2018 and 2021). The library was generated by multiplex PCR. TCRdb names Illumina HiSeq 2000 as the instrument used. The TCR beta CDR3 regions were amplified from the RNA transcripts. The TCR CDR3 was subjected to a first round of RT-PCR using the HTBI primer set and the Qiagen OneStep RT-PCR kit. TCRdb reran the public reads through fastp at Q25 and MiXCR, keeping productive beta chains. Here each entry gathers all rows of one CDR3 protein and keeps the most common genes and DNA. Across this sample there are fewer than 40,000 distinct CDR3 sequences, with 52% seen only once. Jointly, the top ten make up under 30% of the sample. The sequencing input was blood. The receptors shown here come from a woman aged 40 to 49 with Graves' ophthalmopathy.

The CDR3 DNA is TGTGCCAGCAGCCCTAGCGGGGCAAACACCGGGGAGCTGTTTTTT. Its protein is CASSPSGANTGELFF. The chain employs TRBV5-4 and TRBJ2-2; TRBD2 agrees at 9 bases. The CDR3 length is 15 residues. Trimming cost V 4 bases and J 2 bases; bases outside gene matches: 3. The germline V gene has CDR1 SGHNT and CDR2 YYREEE (reference sequence).

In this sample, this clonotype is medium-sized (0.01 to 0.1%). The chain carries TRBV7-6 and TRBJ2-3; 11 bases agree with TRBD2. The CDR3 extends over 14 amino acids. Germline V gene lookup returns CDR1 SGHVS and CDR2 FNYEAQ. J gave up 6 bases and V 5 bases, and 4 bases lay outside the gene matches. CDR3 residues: CASSTSGGGDTQYF. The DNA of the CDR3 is TGTGCCAGCAGCACTAGCGGGGGCGGGGATACGCAGTATTTT.

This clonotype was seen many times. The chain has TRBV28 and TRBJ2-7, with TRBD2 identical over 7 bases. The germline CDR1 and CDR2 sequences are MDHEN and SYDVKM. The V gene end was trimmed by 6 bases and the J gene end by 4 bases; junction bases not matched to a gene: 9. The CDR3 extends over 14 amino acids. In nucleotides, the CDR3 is TGTGCCAGCAGACCTCCGGGACTACGGTACGAGCAGTACTTC. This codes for CASRPPGLRYEQYF.

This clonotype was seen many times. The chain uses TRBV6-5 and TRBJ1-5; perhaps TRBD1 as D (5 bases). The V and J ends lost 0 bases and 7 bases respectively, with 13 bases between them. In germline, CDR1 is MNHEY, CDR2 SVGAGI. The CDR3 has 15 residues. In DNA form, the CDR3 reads TGTGCCAGCAGTTACTCTTGGGGACTGAAACAGCCCCAGCATTTT. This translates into CASSYSWGLKQPQHF.

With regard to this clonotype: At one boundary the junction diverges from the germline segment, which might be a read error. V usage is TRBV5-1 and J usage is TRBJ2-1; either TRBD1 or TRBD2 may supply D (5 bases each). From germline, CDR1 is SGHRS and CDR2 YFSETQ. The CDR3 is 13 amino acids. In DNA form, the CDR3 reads TGCGCCAACAGCACGGGACCAAACAATGAGCAGTTCTTC. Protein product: CANSTGPNNEQFF.

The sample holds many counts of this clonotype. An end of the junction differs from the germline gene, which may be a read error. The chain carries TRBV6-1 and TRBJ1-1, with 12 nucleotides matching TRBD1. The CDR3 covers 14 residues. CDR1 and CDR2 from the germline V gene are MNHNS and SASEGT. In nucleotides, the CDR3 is TGCACATCTAAGGGACAGGGGGCTCAGAAGGAAGCTTTCTTT. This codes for CTSKGQGAQKEAFF.

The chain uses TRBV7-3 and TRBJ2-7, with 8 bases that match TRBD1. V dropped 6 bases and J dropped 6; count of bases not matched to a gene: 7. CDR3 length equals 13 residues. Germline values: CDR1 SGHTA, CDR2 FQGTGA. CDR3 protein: CASSFDRGSEQYF. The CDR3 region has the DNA TGTGCCAGCAGTTTTGACAGGGGCAGCGAGCAGTACTTC.

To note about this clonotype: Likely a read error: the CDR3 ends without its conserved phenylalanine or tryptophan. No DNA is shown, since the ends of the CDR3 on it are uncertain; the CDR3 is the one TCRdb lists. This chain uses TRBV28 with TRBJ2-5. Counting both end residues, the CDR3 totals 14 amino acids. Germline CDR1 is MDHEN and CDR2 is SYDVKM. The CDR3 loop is CASSVSQLQETQCC.

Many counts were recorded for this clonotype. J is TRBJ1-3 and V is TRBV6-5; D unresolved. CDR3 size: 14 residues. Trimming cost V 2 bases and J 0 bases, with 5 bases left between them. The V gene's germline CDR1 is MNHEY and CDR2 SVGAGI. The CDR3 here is CASSYGVSGNTIYF. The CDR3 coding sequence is TGTGCCAGCAGTTACGGGGTCTCTGGAAACACCATATATTTT.